This T cell receptor beta chain was sequenced for a study of blood T cell repertoires in COVID-19. Study summary: COVID-19 samples, acute and convalescent, were from the United States, Italy and Spain. Sources were T cells, B-cell-depleted T cells, or PBMCs; the material itself was cDNA or gDNA.

CDR1 and CDR2 (germline): KGHDR, SFDVKD. Trimming took 1 base from V and 7 from J, leaving 12 bases between them. The CDR3 sequence is 14 residues long. Per the original data handling: Using reference gene primer amplification, nucleated cell counts were estimated. Data came from immunoSEQ multiplex PCR; TCRdb stores just in-frame clones and leaves some out. For V, J and clone size, that table is used; D and trimming come from the DNA. The sample records tens of thousands of clones, about nine tenths being singletons. The source material was peripheral blood. The receptor's source is a man between 50 and 59 years old with acute or convalescent COVID-19. The chain recombines TRBV24-1 with TRBJ1-2; no reliable D call. The CDR3 reads CATSDFDGRGGYTF. CDR3 DNA sequence: TGTGCCACCAGTGATTTTGACGGGAGAGGTGGCTACACCTTC.